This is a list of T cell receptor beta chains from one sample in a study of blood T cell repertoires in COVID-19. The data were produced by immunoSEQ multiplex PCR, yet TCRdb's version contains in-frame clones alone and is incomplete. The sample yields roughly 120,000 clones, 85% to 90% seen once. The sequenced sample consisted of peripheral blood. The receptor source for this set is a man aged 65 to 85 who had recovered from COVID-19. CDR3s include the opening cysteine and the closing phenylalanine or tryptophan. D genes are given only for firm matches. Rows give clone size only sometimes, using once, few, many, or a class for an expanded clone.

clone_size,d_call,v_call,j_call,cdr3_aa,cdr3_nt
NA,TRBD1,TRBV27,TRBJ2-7,CASSQLGGTGSEQYF,TGTGCCAGCAGTCAATTGGGGGGGACAGGGTCCGAGCAGTACTTC
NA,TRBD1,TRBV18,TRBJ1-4,CASSPLRGRGEKLFF,TGTGCCAGCTCACCACTCAGGGGGCGCGGTGAAAAACTGTTTTTT
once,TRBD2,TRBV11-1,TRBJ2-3,CASSLAGGPSDTQYF,TGTGCCAGCAGCCTAGCGGGGGGGCCCTCAGATACGCAGTATTTT
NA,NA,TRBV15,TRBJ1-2,CATSSGGVGYTF,TGTGCCACCAGCTCGGGGGGAGTGGGCTACACCTTC
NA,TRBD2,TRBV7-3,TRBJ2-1,CASSFPGLGMNEQFF,TGTGCCAGCAGCTTCCCGGGACTAGGGATGAATGAGCAGTTCTTC
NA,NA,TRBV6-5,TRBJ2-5,CASTLQGRETQYF,TGTGCCAGCACTTTACAGGGAAGAGAGACCCAGTACTTC
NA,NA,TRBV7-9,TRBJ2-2,CASSSVRANTGELFF,TGTGCCAGCAGCTCCGTGAGGGCGAACACCGGGGAGCTGTTTTTT
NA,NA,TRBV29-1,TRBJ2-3,CSVGHTDTQYF,TGCAGCGTTGGGCACACAGATACGCAGTATTTT
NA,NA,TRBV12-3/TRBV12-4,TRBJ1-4,CASSPRRTEKLFF,TGTGCCAGCAGTCCCCGACGGACAGAAAAACTGTTTTTT
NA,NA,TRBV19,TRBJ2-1,CASSIGSRREQFF,TGTGCCAGTAGTATTGGTTCGAGGAGAGAGCAGTTCTTC
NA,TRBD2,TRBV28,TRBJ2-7,CANPRGGLAGNYEQYF,TGTGCCAACCCTAGGGGAGGACTAGCGGGGAACTACGAGCAGTACTTC
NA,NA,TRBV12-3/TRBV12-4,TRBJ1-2,CASSANYENGYTF,TGTGCCAGCAGTGCGAACTACGAAAATGGCTACACCTTC
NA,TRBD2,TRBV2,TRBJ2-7,CASNRGTSTYEQYF,TGTGCCAGCAACCGCGGGACTAGTACCTACGAGCAGTACTTC
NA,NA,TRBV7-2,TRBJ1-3,CASRQAGSGNTIYF,TGTGCCAGCCGGCAGGCGGGCTCTGGAAACACCATATATTTT
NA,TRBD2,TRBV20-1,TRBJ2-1,CSASALAGGLEQFF,TGCAGTGCTAGTGCGCTAGCGGGAGGGTTAGAGCAGTTCTTC
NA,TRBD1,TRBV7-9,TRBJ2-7,CASSLGTGGEQYF,TGTGCCAGCAGCTTAGGAACAGGGGGCGAGCAGTACTTC
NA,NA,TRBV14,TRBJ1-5,CASSQGRGGQPQHF,TGTGCCAGCAGCCAAGGGAGGGGCGGGCAGCCCCAGCATTTT